This T cell receptor beta chain was found in a study of blood T cell repertoires in COVID-19. This clone was seen a handful of times. This CDR3 is 15 amino acids long. Per the germline V gene, CDR1 is MNHEY and CDR2 is SMNVEV (reference sequence). V lost 4 bases to trimming and J lost 5 bases, with 14 bases between them. Produced via immunoSEQ multiplex PCR; TCRdb's table is partial and in-frame only. The data hold roughly 300,000 clones, with nearly 90% observed a single time. The TCR originated in a young man with active or convalescent COVID-19. J is TRBJ2-2 and V is TRBV27; a possible D gene is TRBD1 (5 bases). The sequenced material came from peripheral blood. The CDR3 loop reads CASSSDRLGTGELFF. The CDR3 region has the DNA TGTGCCAGCAGTTCTGACAGATTAGGGACCGGGGAGCTGTTTTTT.